This is a list of T cell receptor beta chains from one sample in a study of blood T cell repertoires in COVID-19. The repertoire was sequenced with immunoSEQ multiplex PCR; TCRdb's copy has only in-frame clones and lacks some. The profile shows under 200,000 clones, approximately 87% of them singletons. The sample taken for sequencing was peripheral blood. The receptor set was obtained from a woman aged 70-85 years with acute or convalescent COVID-19. CDR3s include the opening cysteine and the closing phenylalanine or tryptophan. D genes are given only for firm matches. Only part of the rows carry a size: once, few, many, or a class if the clone is expanded.

CASSLDTGSQETQYF,TGTGCCAGCAGCTTGGATACCGGGTCTCAAGAGACCCAGTACTTC,15,TRBJ2-5,.,TRBV5-8,.
CASSFKGGPNEQYF,TGTGCCAGCAGTTTTAAGGGGGGGCCCAACGAGCAGTACTTC,14,TRBJ2-7,once,TRBV28,.
CASRDTGSTEAFF,TGTGCCAGTAGAGATACCGGGAGCACTGAAGCTTTCTTT,13,TRBJ1-1,.,TRBV19,.
CASTQGQGTEKLFF,TGTGCCAGCACTCAGGGACAGGGCACTGAAAAACTGTTTTTT,14,TRBJ1-4,.,TRBV6-6,TRBD1
CASSATRPNTEAFF,TGTGCCAGCAGCGCGACAAGACCGAACACTGAAGCTTTCTTT,14,TRBJ1-1,.,TRBV21-1,.
CASRLAGGETQYF,TGTGCCAGCAGACTAGCGGGGGGGGAGACCCAGTACTTC,13,TRBJ2-5,.,TRBV2,TRBD2
CASSPLGTVSYNEQFF,TGTGCCAGCAGTCCCCTTGGGACAGTCTCCTACAATGAGCAGTTCTTC,16,TRBJ2-1,.,TRBV6-4,TRBD1
CASSLMGTNQPQHF,TGTGCCAGCAGTTTGATGGGGACTAATCAGCCCCAGCATTTT,14,TRBJ1-5,.,TRBV28,.
CASSVGWAQETQYF,TGTGCCAGCAGCGTAGGGTGGGCCCAGGAGACCCAGTACTTC,14,TRBJ2-5,once,TRBV9,.
CASSATGSPRAFF,TGTGCCAGCAGCGCGACAGGGTCCCCGCGAGCTTTCTTT,13,TRBJ1-1,.,TRBV7-2,TRBD1
CASSPERARGSSQFF,TGTGCCAGCTCACCAGAACGGGCCCGGGGGAGTTCGCAGTTCTTC,15,TRBJ2-1,.,TRBV18,.
CASSYLSTAGANVLTF,TGTGCCAGCAGTTACTTATCTACAGCAGGGGCCAACGTCCTGACTTTC,16,TRBJ2-6,.,TRBV6-5,.
CASSQGTGARPLHEKLFF,TGCGCCAGCAGCCAAGGGACAGGGGCCCGCCCCCTACATGAAAAACTGTTTTTT,18,TRBJ1-4,.,TRBV4-1,TRBD1
CASSPPRTRGYEQYF,TGTGCCAGCAGTCCCCCCCGGACTAGAGGTTACGAGCAGTACTTC,15,TRBJ2-7,.,TRBV28,TRBD2
CASAQLTNYGYTF,TGTGCCAGTGCACAGTTAACTAACTATGGCTACACCTTC,13,TRBJ1-2,.,TRBV2,.
CASSSQGRETQYF,TGTGCCAGCAGTTCCCAGGGAAGGGAGACCCAGTACTTC,13,TRBJ2-5,.,TRBV28,.
CASSRPLADYEQYF,TGTGCCAGCAGTAGGCCTCTAGCGGACTACGAGCAGTACTTC,14,TRBJ2-7,.,TRBV6-2/TRBV6-3,TRBD2
CASSVAGDMNTEAFF,TGTGCCAGCAGCGTAGCAGGCGATATGAACACTGAAGCTTTCTTT,15,TRBJ1-1,.,TRBV9,.
CASSDGQGRYHIAHF,TGTGCCAGTAGCGACGGACAGGGGAGGTATCACATTGCGCATTTT,15,TRBJ1-5,.,TRBV19,TRBD1
CASSQDQIVAFTYNEQFF,TGTGCCAGCAGCCAAGATCAGATCGTAGCCTTCACCTACAATGAGCAGTTCTTC,18,TRBJ2-1,.,TRBV3-1/TRBV3-2,.
CASSEPRGDSSPLHF,TGTGCCAGCAGTGAACCCAGGGGTGATTCTTCACCCCTCCACTTT,15,TRBJ1-6,.,TRBV25-1,.
CASSFGGRETQYF,TGTGCCAGCAGCTTCGGGGGGAGAGAGACCCAGTACTTC,13,TRBJ2-5,.,TRBV7-9,TRBD2
CASSPGAGNTIYF,TGTGCCAGCAGCCCAGGGGCTGGAAACACCATATATTTT,13,TRBJ1-3,.,TRBV7-9,.
CASRLRGAGANVLTF,TGTGCCAGCAGGCTCAGGGGAGCTGGGGCCAACGTCCTGACTTTC,15,TRBJ2-6,.,TRBV5-8,.
CAVLAGATYEQYF,TGTGCCGTATTAGCGGGAGCAACCTACGAGCAGTACTTC,13,TRBJ2-7,once,TRBV6-5,TRBD2
CASSSSGAYNEQFF,TGTGCCAGCAGCTCTAGCGGGGCCTACAATGAGCAGTTCTTC,14,TRBJ2-1,.,TRBV7-9,TRBD2